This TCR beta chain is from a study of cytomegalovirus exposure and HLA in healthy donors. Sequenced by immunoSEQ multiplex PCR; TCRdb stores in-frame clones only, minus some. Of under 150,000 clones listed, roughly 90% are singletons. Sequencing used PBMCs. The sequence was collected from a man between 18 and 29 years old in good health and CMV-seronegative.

The DNA for the CDR3 is TGTGCCAGCAGTTCGTCGCTACAGGGCTATTGGCCCCAGCATTTT. Protein: CASSSSLQGYWPQHF. The J gene is TRBJ1-5, the V gene TRBV6-5; the D gene is possibly TRBD1 (6 bases). Germline V gene data show CDR1 as MNHEY and CDR2 as SVGAGI. There are 15 residues in the CDR3. Trimming took 4 bases from V and 9 from J, leaving 19 bases between them.